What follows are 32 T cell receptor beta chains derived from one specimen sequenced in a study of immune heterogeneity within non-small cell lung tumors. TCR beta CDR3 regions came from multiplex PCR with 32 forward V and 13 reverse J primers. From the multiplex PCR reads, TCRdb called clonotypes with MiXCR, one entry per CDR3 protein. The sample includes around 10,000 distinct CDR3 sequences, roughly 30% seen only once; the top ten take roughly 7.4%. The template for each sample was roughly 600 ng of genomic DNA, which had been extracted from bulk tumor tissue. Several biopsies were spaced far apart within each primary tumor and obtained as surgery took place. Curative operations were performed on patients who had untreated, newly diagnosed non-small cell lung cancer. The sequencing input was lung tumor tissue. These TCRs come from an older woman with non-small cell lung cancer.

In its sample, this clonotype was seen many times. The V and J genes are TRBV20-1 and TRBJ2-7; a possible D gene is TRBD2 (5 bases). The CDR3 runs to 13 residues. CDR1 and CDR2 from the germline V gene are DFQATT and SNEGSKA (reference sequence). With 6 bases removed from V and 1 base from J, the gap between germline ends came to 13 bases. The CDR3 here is CSAPGLFSYEQYF. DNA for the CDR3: TGCAGTGCCCCGGGGTTATTTTCCTACGAGCAGTACTTC.

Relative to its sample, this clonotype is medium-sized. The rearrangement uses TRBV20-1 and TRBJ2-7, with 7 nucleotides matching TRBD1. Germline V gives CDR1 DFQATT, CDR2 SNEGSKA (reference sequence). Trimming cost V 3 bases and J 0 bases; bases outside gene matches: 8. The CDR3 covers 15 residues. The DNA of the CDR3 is TGCAGTGCTAGGGGACCGGGACAGTACTCCTACGAGCAGTACTTC. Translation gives CSARGPGQYSYEQYF.

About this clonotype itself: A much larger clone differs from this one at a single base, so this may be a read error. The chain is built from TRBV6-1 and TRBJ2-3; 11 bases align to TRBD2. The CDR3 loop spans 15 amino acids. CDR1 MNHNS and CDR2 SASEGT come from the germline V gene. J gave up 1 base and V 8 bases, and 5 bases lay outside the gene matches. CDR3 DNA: TGTGCCAGCGACGAACTAGCGGGAGGCACAGATACGCAGTATTTT. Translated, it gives CASDELAGGTDTQYF.

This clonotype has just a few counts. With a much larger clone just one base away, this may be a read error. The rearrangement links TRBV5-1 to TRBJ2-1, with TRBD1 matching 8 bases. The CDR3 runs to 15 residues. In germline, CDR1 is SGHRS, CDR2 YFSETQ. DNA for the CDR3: TGCGCCAACAGCTTGGACGGGACAGGTTACAATGAGCAGTTCTTC. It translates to CANSLDGTGYNEQFF. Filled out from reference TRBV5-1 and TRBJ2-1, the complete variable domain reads KAGVTQTPRYLIKTRGQQVTLSCSPISGHRSVSWYQQTPGQGLQFLFEYFSETQRNKGNFPGRFSGRQFSNSRSEMNVSTLELGDSALYLCANSLDGTGYNEQFFGPGTRLTVL.

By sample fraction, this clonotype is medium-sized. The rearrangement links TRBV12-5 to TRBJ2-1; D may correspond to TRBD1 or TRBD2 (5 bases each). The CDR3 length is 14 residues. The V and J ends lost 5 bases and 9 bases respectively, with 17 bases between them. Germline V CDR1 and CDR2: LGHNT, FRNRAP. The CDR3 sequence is CASGTDPFGGEQFF. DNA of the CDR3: TGTGCTAGTGGTACCGACCCGTTTGGGGGTGAGCAGTTCTTC.

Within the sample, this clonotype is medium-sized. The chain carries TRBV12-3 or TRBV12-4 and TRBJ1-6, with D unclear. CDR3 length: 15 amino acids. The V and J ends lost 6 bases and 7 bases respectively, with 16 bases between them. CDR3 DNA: TGTGCCAGCAGGGCGAGGGCAATGGGAAATTCACCCCTCCACTTT. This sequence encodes CASRARAMGNSPLHF.

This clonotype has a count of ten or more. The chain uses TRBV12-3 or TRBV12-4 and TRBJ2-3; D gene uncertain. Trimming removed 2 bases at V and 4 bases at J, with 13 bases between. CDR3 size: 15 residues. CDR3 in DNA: TGTGCCAGCAGTTTACTGGTCGGTGGCCCAGATACGCAGTATTTT. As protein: CASSLLVGGPDTQYF.

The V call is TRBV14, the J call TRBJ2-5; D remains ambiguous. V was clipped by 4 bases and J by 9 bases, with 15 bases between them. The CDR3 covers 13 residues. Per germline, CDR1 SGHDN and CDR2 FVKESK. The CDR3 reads CASSRETRIAQYF. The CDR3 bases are TGTGCCAGCAGCCGCGAAACTCGGATCGCCCAGTACTTC.

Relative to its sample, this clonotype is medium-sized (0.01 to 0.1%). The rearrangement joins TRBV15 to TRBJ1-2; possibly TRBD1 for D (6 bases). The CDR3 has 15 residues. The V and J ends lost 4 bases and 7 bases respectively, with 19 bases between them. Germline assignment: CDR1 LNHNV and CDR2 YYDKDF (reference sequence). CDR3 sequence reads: CATSNGRGAPGGYTF. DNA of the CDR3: TGTGCCACCAGCAACGGAAGGGGGGCTCCTGGTGGCTACACCTTC.

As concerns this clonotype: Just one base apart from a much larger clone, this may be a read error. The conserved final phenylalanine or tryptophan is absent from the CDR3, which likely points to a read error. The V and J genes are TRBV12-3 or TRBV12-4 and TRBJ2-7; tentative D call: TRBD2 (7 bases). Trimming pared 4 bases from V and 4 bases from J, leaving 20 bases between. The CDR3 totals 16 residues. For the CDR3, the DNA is TGTGCCAGCAGTTCCCTTGGGAGGGGACAAGAATACGAGCAGTACCTC. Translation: CASSSLGRGQEYEQYL.

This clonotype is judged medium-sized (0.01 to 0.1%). CDR3: CASSSPGKSPLHF. The CDR3 DNA follows: TGTGCCAGCAGTTCCCCAGGGAAATCACCCCTCCACTTT. V is TRBV27 and J is TRBJ1-6; weak D call: TRBD1 (5 bases). Germline-derived CDR1 and CDR2 are MNHEY and SMNVEV (reference sequence). V was shortened by 4 bases and J by 10 bases, with 11 bases between the two germline ends. The CDR3 totals 13 residues.

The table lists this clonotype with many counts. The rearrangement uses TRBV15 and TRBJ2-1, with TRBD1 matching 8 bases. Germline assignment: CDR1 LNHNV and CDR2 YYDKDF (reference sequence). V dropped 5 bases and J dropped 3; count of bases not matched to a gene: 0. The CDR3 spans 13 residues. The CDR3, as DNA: TGTGCCACCAGCGGACAGGGCTACAATGAGCAGTTCTTC. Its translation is CATSGQGYNEQFF.

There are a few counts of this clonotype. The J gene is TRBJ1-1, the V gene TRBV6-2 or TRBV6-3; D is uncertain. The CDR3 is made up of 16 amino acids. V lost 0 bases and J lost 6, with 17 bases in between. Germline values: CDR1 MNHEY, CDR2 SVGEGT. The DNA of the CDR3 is TGTGCCAGCAGTTACTCCCTGCGCGGCCATCTCCCTGAAGCTTTCTTT. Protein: CASSYSLRGHLPEAFF.

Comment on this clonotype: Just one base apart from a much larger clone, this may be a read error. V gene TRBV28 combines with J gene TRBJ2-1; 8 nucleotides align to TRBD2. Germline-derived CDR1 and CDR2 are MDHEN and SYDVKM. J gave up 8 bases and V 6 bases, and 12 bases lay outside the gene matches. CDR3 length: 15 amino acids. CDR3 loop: CASRTREGLVHEQFF. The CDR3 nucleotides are TGTGCCAGCAGAACCCGGGAGGGCCTAGTCCATGAGCAGTTCTTC. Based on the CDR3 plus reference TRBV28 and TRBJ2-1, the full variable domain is DVKVTQSSRYLVKRTGEKVFLECVQDMDHENMFWYRQDPGLGLRLIYFSYDVKMKEKGDIPEGYSVSREKKERFSLILESASTNQTSMYLCASRTREGLVHEQFFGPGTRLTVL.

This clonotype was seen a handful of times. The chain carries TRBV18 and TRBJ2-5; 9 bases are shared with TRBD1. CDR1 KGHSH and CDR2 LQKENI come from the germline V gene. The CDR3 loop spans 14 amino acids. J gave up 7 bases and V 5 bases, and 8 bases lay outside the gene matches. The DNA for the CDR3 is TGTGCCAGCTCAAGACCGGGACAGGGAGGGACCCAGTACTTC. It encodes CASSRPGQGGTQYF.

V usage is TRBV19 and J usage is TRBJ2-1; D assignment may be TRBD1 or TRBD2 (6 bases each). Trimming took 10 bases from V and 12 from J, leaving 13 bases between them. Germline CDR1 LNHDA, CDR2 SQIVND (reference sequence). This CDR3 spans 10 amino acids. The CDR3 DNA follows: TGTGCCACCCGAAGGGGGGTGCAGTTCTTC. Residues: CATRRGVQFF.

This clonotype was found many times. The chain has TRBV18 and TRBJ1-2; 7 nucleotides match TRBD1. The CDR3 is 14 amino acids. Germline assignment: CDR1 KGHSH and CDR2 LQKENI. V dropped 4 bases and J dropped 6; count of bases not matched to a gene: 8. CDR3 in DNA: TGTGCCAGCTCACGAGAACAGGGGCGGGATGGCTACACCTTC. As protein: CASSREQGRDGYTF.

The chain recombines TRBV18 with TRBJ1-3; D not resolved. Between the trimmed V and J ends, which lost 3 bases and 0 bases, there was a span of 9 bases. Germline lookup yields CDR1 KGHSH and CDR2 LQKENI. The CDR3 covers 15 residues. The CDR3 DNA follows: TGTGCCAGCTCACCGGCGGTAGGCTCTGGAAACACCATATATTTT. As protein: CASSPAVGSGNTIYF.

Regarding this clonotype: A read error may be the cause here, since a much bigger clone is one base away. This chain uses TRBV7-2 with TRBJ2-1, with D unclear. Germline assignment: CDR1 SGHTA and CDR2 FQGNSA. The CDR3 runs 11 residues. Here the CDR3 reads CANSNYNEQFF. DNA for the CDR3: TGTGCCAACAGCAATTACAATGAGCAGTTCTTC.

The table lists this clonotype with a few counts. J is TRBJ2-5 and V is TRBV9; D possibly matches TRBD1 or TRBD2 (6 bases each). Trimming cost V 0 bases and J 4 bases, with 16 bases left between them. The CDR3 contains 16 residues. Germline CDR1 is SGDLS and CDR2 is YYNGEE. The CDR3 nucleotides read TGTGCCAGCAGCGTAGGGGGGTCAAGGGGGGCAGAGACCCAGTACTTC. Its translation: CASSVGGSRGAETQYF.

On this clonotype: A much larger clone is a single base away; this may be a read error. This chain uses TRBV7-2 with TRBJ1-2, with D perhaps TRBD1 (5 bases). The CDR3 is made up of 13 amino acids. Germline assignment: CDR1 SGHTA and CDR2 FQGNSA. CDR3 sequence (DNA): TGTGACAGCAGCTTAGTACAGGTCTATGGCTACACCTTC. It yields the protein CDSSLVQVYGYTF.

CDR3 amino acids: CATREGGTDTQYF. The CDR3 DNA is TGTGCCACCCGGGAGGGCGGGACAGATACGCAGTATTTT. The rearrangement joins TRBV7-3 to TRBJ2-3, with TRBD2 matching over 8 bases. The germline gives CDR1 SGHTA, CDR2 FQGTGA. This CDR3 has 13 amino acids. Losses at the gene ends were 10 bases for V and 3 bases for J; bases not matched to a gene: 6.

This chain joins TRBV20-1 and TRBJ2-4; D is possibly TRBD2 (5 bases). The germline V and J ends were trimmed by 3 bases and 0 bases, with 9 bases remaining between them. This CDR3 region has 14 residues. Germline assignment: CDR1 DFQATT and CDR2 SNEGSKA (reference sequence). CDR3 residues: CSARKAVAKNIQYF. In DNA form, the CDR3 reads TGCAGTGCTAGGAAAGCGGTAGCCAAAAACATTCAGTACTTC.

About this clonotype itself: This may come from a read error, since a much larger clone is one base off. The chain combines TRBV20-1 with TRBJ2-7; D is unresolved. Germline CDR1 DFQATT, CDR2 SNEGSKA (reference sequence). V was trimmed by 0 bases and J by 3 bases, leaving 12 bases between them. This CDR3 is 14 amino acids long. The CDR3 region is CSARDLLDFYEQYF. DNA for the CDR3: TGCAGTGCTAGAGACTTGCTCGACTTCTACGAGCAGTACTTC.

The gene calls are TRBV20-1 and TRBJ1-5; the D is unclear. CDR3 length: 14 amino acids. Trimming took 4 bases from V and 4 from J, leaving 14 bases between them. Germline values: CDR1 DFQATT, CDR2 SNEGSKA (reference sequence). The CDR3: CSATAPLGNQPQHF. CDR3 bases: TGCAGTGCTACAGCCCCCTTGGGTAATCAGCCCCAGCATTTT.

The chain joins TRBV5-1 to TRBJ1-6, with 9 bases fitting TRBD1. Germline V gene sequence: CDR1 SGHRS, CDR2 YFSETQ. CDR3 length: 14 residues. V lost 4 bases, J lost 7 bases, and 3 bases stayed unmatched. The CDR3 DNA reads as TGCGCCAGCAGCCACGGACAGGGGAATTCACCCCTCCACTTT. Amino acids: CASSHGQGNSPLHF.

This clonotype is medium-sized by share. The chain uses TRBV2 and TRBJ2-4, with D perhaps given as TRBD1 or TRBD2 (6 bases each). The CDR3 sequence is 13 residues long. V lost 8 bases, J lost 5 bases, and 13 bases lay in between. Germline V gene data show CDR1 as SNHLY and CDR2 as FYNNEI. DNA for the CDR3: TGTGCCAGCTCCTGGGGGGCGGAAAACATTCAGTACTTC. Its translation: CASSWGAENIQYF.

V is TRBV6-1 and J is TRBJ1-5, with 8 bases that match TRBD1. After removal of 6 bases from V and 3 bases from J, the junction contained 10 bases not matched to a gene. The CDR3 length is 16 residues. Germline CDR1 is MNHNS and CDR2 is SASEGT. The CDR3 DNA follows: TGTGCCAGCAGCCCCTCGCAGGGGGCTTCCAATCAGCCCCAGCATTTT. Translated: CASSPSQGASNQPQHF.

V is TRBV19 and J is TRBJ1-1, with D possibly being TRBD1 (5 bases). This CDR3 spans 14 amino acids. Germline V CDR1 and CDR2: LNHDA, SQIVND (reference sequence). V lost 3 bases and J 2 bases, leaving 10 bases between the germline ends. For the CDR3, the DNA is TGTGCCAGTAGTATCGGCAGGGCCAACACTGAAGCTTTCTTT. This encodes CASSIGRANTEAFF.

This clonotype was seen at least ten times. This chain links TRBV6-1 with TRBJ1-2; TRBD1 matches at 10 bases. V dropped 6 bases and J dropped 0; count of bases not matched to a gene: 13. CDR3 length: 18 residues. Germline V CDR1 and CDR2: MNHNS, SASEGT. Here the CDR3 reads CASRQDPTGGGSNYGYTF. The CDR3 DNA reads TGTGCCAGCAGACAGGACCCGACAGGGGGCGGCTCTAACTATGGCTACACCTTC.

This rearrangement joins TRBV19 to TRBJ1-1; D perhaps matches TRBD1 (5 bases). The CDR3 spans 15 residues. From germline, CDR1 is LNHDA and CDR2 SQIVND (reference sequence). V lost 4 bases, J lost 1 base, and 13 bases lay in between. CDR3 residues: CASSTSGLGNTEAFF. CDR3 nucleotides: TGTGCCAGTAGTACATCAGGGCTTGGGAACACTGAAGCTTTCTTT.

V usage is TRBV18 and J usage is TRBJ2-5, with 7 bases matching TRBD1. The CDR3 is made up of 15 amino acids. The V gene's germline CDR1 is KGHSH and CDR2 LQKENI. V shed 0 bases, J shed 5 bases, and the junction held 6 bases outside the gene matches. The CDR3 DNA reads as TGTGCCAGCTCACCACCATCGACAGGGTGGGAGACCCAGTACTTC. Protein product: CASSPPSTGWETQYF. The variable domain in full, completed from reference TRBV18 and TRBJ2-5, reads NAGVMQNPRHLVRRRGQEARLRCSPMKGHSHVYWYRQLPEEGLKFMVYLQKENIIDESGMPKERFSAEFPKEGPSILRIQQVVRGDSAAYFCASSPPSTGWETQYFGPGTRLLVL.